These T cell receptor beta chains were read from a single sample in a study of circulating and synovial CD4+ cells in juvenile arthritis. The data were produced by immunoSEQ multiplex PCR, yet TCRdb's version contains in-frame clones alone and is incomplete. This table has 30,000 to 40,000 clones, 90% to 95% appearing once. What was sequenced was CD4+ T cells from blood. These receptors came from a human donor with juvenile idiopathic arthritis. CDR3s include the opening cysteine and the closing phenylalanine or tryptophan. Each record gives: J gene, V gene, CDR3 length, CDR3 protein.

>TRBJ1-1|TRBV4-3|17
CASSQDRREGKNTEAFF
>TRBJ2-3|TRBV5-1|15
CASSLGGQGSDTQYF
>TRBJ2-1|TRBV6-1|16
CASSEASQGWYNEQFF
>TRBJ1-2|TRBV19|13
CASVGTGSYGYTF
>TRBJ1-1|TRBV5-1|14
CASSFRPLDTEAFF
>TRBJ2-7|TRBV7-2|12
CASRASTYEQYF
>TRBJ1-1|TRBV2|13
CASLWTVNTEAFF
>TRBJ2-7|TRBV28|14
CASTTGILLYEQYF
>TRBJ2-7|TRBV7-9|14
CASSLAGRLYEQYF
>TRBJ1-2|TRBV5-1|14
CASSLGQGDYGYTF
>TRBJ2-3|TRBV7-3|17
CASSLQGTSGSLDTQYF
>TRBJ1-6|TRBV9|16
CASGGNRESGNSPLHF
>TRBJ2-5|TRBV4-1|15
CASSQGGGSRETQYF
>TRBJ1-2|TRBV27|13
CASATGGWDGYTF
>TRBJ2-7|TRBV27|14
CASSLQAGPYEQYF
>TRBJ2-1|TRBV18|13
CASSPSTGNEQFF
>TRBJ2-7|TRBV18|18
CASSPRDRGNHSTYEQYF
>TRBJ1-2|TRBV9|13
CASSPGVNYGYTF
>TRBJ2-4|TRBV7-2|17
CASSRQGLADFKNIQYF
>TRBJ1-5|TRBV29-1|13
CSVGQGGNQPQHF
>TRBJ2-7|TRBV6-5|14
CASSESGTIYEQYF
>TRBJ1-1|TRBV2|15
CASILRGGQNTEAFF
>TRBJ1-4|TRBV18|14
CASSPRGSEEKLFF
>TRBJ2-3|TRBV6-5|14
CASSSVPYTDTQYF
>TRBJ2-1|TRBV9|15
CASSVDPGEGNEQFF
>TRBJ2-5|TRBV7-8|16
CADSLQGRVSGETQYF